These 8 T cell receptor beta chains were all obtained from the same sample, sequenced in a study of blood T cell repertoires in COVID-19. Using immunoSEQ multiplex PCR, the repertoire was profiled, and TCRdb retains in-frame clones only, with some absent. The sample holds nearly 25,000 clones, roughly 87% seen once. Material for sequencing was peripheral blood. These receptors came from a man aged 65 to 85 with acute or convalescent COVID-19.

This clone was observed a handful of times. The chain recombines TRBV27 with TRBJ2-1; 9 bases are a match to TRBD1. The germline V gene encodes CDR1 MNHEY and CDR2 SMNVEV (reference sequence). After removal of 2 bases from V and 15 bases from J, the junction contained 17 bases not matched to a gene. CDR3 size: 16 residues. Here the CDR3 reads CASSLKPGQGSVGRFF. CDR3 in DNA: TGTGCCAGCAGTTTAAAACCGGGACAGGGCTCCGTCGGTCGGTTCTTC.

The chain joins TRBV7-2 to TRBJ2-7, with 8 bases lining up with TRBD2. J gave up 0 bases and V 3 bases, and 7 bases lay outside the gene matches. This CDR3 has 16 residues. CDR1 and CDR2 (germline): SGHTA, FQGNSA. The DNA for the CDR3 is TGTGCCAGCAGCTTGCCTAGCGGGTGGAGCTCCTACGAGCAGTACTTC. Its translation: CASSLPSGWSSYEQYF.

The V gene is TRBV5-1, the J gene TRBJ2-4, with a weak D call TRBD2 (6 bases). Germline-derived CDR1 and CDR2 are SGHRS and YFSETQ. The CDR3 sequence is 17 residues long. Trimming pared 5 bases from V and 8 bases from J, leaving 26 bases between. The CDR3 nucleotides are TGCGCCAGCAGTCTTGGACCCGGAGGGACCGATAAACACATTCAGTACTTC. Translating it yields CASSLGPGGTDKHIQYF. Drawing the rest from reference TRBV5-1 and TRBJ2-4, the complete variable domain is KAGVTQTPRYLIKTRGQQVTLSCSPISGHRSVSWYQQTPGQGLQFLFEYFSETQRNKGNFPGRFSGRQFSNSRSEMNVSTLELGDSALYLCASSLGPGGTDKHIQYFGAGTRLSVL.

CDR3 nucleotides: TGTGCCAGCAGCCCCGGGACAACTCAGCCCCAGCATTTT. Its translation: CASSPGTTQPQHF. V is TRBV16 and J is TRBJ1-5; weak D call: TRBD1 (6 bases). V dropped 4 bases and J dropped 6 bases, with 10 bases sitting between them. Per the germline V gene, CDR1 is KGHSY and CDR2 is FQNENV. The CDR3 contains 13 residues.

The chain links TRBV19 to TRBJ1-3, with no clear D. Germline V gives CDR1 LNHDA, CDR2 SQIVND (reference sequence). This CDR3 is 14 amino acids long. The V gene lost 4 bases and the J gene lost 4 bases, with 11 bases spanning the gap. CDR3: CASSTPFTGNTIYF. In nucleotides, the CDR3 is TGTGCCAGTAGTACGCCATTTACAGGAAACACCATATATTTT.

The sample holds one count of this clone. This chain uses TRBV6-1 with TRBJ1-5; D is uncertain. Germline CDR1 is MNHNS and CDR2 is SASEGT. The CDR3 extends over 13 amino acids. V lost 2 bases and J lost 6, with 8 bases in between. The DNA of the CDR3 is TGTGCCAGCAGTGAATCCGGGAGTCAGCCCCAGCATTTT. It specifies CASSESGSQPQHF.

The rearrangement uses TRBV7-2 and TRBJ2-5; a weak D match, TRBD1 (5 bases). Trimming shortened V by 2 bases and J by 1 base, and 5 bases separated the two germline ends. Germline V gene data show CDR1 as SGHTA and CDR2 as FQGNSA. The CDR3 runs to 13 residues. The CDR3 region has the DNA TGTGCCAGCAGCTTACAGGGCCAAGAGACCCAGTACTTC. This sequence encodes CASSLQGQETQYF.

V is TRBV12-3 or TRBV12-4 and J is TRBJ2-5, with unresolved D. CDR3 length: 13 residues. Deletions cut 2 bases from V and 6 bases from J, with 10 bases between. The CDR3 coding sequence is TGTGCCAGCAGTTTAAACAGTAGAAAGACCCAGTACTTC. It encodes CASSLNSRKTQYF.